This TCR beta chain was captured in a study of metastatic and nonmetastatic thyroid tumors. Turning to the study itself: The study looked at repertoires side by side in blood and in tumor or nodule tissue from malignant and benign thyroid patients. Study outcomes and limitations: Reportedly, malignant thyroid tumors had significantly higher TCR beta diversity than benign nodules, in blood and tumor.

Authors' processing steps: The authors used CDR3 differences across clinicopathological groups to build a distant-metastasis classifier for papillary thyroid cancer. TCRdb re-analyzed the PCR reads using MiXCR. In this record, the V and J calls reflect TCRdb's handling and not the investigators' own analysis. There are about 10,000 clones in the sample; less than 30% occur only once, and around 20% lies in the top ten. Between the trimmed V and J ends, which lost 5 bases and 0 bases, there was a span of 17 bases. The CDR3 loop spans 16 amino acids. Germline lookup yields CDR1 PRHDT and CDR2 FYEKMQ (reference sequence). No treatment of any kind had been given to any patient before thyroid surgery. This clone is termed medium-sized. Its antigen is unknown.

The material sequenced was tumor tissue. This clonotype originated in a female donor with papillary thyroid cancer or a benign thyroid nodule (not recorded which). Some clones in this sample may be carry-over from other donors' samples. This chain uses TRBV13 with TRBJ2-7; D unclear. The CDR3 region is CASSRLRSRSSYEQYF. CDR3 nucleotides: TGTGCCAGCAGCCGCCTTAGGTCGCGGAGCTCCTACGAGCAGTACTTC.